The 3 T cell receptor beta chains below all came from one sample that was sequenced in a study of cytomegalovirus exposure and HLA in healthy donors. PCR amplification relied on 60 Vbeta primers (plus 13 Jbeta primers). TCRdb keeps only in-frame clones here, not all; method: immunoSEQ multiplex PCR. The profile covers nearly 65,000 clones, with roughly 70% appearing a single time and approximately 5.5% taken by the ten largest. The sequencing sample was made of PBMCs. The receptor set was obtained from a middle-aged man in good health and CMV-seronegative.

The chain uses TRBV4-2 and TRBJ2-5, with 9 bases identical to TRBD2. V gave up 4 bases and J gave up 5 bases; unmatched junction bases: 14. The CDR3 extends over 17 amino acids. Germline values: CDR1 LGHNA, CDR2 YNFKEQ. The DNA of the CDR3 is TGTGCCAGCAGCCCCCGTGTGGGGGCGGGGGGGCGGGAGACCCAGTACTTC. Protein sequence: CASSPRVGAGGRETQYF.

The J gene is TRBJ2-2, the V gene TRBV27, with 7 bases matching TRBD1. Germline values: CDR1 MNHEY, CDR2 SMNVEV (reference sequence). CDR3 length equals 15 residues. Losses at the gene ends were 5 bases for V and 9 bases for J; bases not matched to a gene: 12. The CDR3: CASSHPRQGTRELFF. The CDR3 DNA sequence: TGTGCCAGCAGTCACCCTAGACAGGGTACCAGGGAGCTGTTTTTT.

The V call is TRBV2, the J call TRBJ1-6; 9 nucleotides align to TRBD1. This CDR3 is 15 amino acids long. The trim removed 7 bases at V and 7 bases at J, leaving 8 bases unmatched. Germline CDR1 reads SNHLY; CDR2 reads FYNNEI. CDR3 region: CASNPGQGENSPLHF. The CDR3, as DNA: TGTGCCAGCAATCCGGGACAGGGAGAGAATTCACCCCTCCACTTT.